Shown below are 15 T cell receptor beta chains from a single sample sequenced in a study of blood T cell repertoires in COVID-19. Here immunoSEQ multiplex PCR was the method, and the copy in TCRdb shows in-frame clones only, minus some. The sample lists 60,000 to 70,000 clones, 74% seen once, with 28% in the top ten. The sample taken for sequencing was peripheral blood. Receptors originate from a woman of 80 years or more with acute or convalescent COVID-19.

This clone was recorded a few times. The rearrangement links TRBV19 to TRBJ1-4; no reliable D call. The length of the CDR3 is 15 residues. The V and J ends lost 0 bases and 3 bases respectively, with 8 bases between them. CDR1 is LNHDA and CDR2 is SQIVND in the germline V gene (reference sequence). The CDR3 is CASSIDARPNEKLFF. As DNA, the CDR3 is TGTGCCAGTAGTATAGACGCGCGGCCTAATGAAAAACTGTTTTTT.

V and J are TRBV10-2 and TRBJ2-4; TRBD2 agrees at 7 bases. The CDR3 covers 17 residues. Germline-derived CDR1 and CDR2 are WSHSY and SAAADI. With V trimmed by 6 bases and J by 4 bases, 15 bases remained unmatched. The CDR3 loop is CASSNPLAGEVKNIQYF. In DNA, the CDR3 is TGCGCCAGCAGCAACCCTTTGGCGGGAGAAGTAAAAAACATTCAGTACTTC.

The genes are TRBV4-3 and TRBJ2-7, with D unresolved. V was clipped by 0 bases and J by 1 base, with 7 bases between them. The CDR3 has 14 amino acids. The germline V gene has CDR1 LGHNA and CDR2 YSLEER. CDR3 amino acids: CASSQESLSYEQYF. The CDR3 nucleotides read TGCGCCAGCAGCCAAGAATCCCTATCCTACGAGCAGTACTTC.

The J gene is TRBJ2-2, the V gene TRBV2, with D possibly matching TRBD2 (5 bases). The CDR3 loop spans 14 amino acids. V was trimmed by 8 bases and J by 0 bases, leaving 10 bases between them. Per the germline V gene, CDR1 is SNHLY and CDR2 is FYNNEI. The DNA for the CDR3 is TGTGCCAGCCACCGGGATACGAACACCGGGGAGCTGTTTTTT. It translates to CASHRDTNTGELFF.

This clone was counted a single time. This chain links TRBV11-2 with TRBJ2-3; 9 positions agree with TRBD1. The CDR3 contains 17 residues. In germline, CDR1 is SGHAT, CDR2 FQNNGV. V lost 5 bases, J lost 3 bases, and 12 bases stayed unmatched. CDR3 loop: CASSVEGADRGTDTQYF. CDR3 bases: TGTGCCAGCAGCGTGGAAGGGGCGGACAGGGGAACAGATACGCAGTATTTT.

This sequence joins TRBV5-4 and TRBJ2-1, with D perhaps TRBD2 (5 bases). Germline lookup yields CDR1 SGHNT and CDR2 YYREEE (reference sequence). The germline V and J ends were trimmed by 4 bases and 4 bases, with 9 bases remaining between them. This CDR3 spans 13 amino acids. The CDR3 nucleotides read TGTGCCAGCAGCCCCCGCGGGTACAATGAGCAGTTCTTC. As protein: CASSPRGYNEQFF.

This chain connects TRBV7-7 to TRBJ2-2, with 10 bases fitting TRBD1. The J segment lost 1 base and the V segment lost 5 bases, leaving 4 bases of the junction unmatched. Germline-derived CDR1 and CDR2 are SSHAT and FNYEAQ (reference sequence). CDR3 length: 16 residues. The CDR3 is CASSPRTGGNTGELFF. The CDR3 bases are TGTGCCAGCAGCCCACGGACAGGGGGGAACACCGGGGAGCTGTTTTTT.

The chain is built from TRBV7-9 and TRBJ2-5, with 9 bases matching TRBD2. This CDR3 is built from 14 residues. After removal of 5 bases from V and 5 bases from J, the junction contained 6 bases not matched to a gene. Germline CDR1 and CDR2: SEHNR and FQNEAQ (reference sequence). The CDR3 DNA reads TGTGCCAGCAGCCCGGGACTAGCTGGGGAGACCCAGTACTTC. Its protein product is CASSPGLAGETQYF. Looking up the rest from reference TRBV7-9 and TRBJ2-5 gives the full variable domain: DTGVSQNPRHKITKRGQNVTFRCDPISEHNRLYWYRQTLGQGPEFLTYFQNEAQLEKSRLLSDRFSAERPKGSFSTLEIQRTEQGDSAMYLCASSPGLAGETQYFGPGTRLLVL.

The chain recombines TRBV14 with TRBJ1-6; tentatively, D is TRBD1 (5 bases). CDR1 is SGHDN and CDR2 is FVKESK in the germline V gene. The CDR3 loop spans 18 amino acids. V lost 0 bases to trimming and J lost 7 bases, with 19 bases between them. The CDR3 loop reads CASSQDRAGPGGNSPLHF. The CDR3 bases are TGTGCCAGCAGCCAAGATAGGGCAGGACCCGGGGGAAATTCACCCCTCCACTTT.

The chain combines TRBV5-1 with TRBJ2-3; 13 bases fit TRBD2. Germline CDR1 SGHRS, CDR2 YFSETQ. The J segment lost 4 bases and the V segment lost 5 bases, leaving 4 bases of the junction unmatched. The CDR3 totals 15 residues. Written as DNA, the CDR3 is TGCGCCAGCAGGCTAGGACTAGCGGGAGCAGATACGCAGTATTTT. It yields the protein CASRLGLAGADTQYF.

V usage is TRBV2 and J usage is TRBJ2-1, with 8 bases matching TRBD2. The CDR3 runs 15 residues. V trimming: 2 bases; J trimming: 6 bases; junction bases outside the gene matches: 6. The germline gives CDR1 SNHLY, CDR2 FYNNEI. CDR3 in DNA: TGTGCCAGCAGTGAACAAGCGGGAGCTGTCAATGAGCAGTTCTTC. This codes for CASSEQAGAVNEQFF. The whole variable domain, filled in from reference TRBV2 and TRBJ2-1, reads EPEVTQTPSHQVTQMGQEVILRCVPISNHLYFYWYRQILGQKVEFLVSFYNNEISEKSEIFDDQFSVERPDGSNFTLKIRSTKLEDSAMYFCASSEQAGAVNEQFFGPGTRLTVL.

This chain joins TRBV5-1 and TRBJ2-3; tentatively, D is TRBD1 (5 bases). Trimming removed 4 bases from V and 3 bases from J, with 9 bases in between. The germline gives CDR1 SGHRS, CDR2 YFSETQ. This CDR3 is built from 13 residues. The CDR3 nucleotides are TGCGCCAGCAGCGGGCAGGGAACAGATACGCAGTATTTT. Protein: CASSGQGTDTQYF.

The rearrangement uses TRBV18 and TRBJ2-3; no clear D gene. The V end was cut by 3 bases, the J end by 0 bases, with 19 bases between. The CDR3 is made up of 18 amino acids. Germline V gene sequence: CDR1 KGHSH, CDR2 LQKENI. CDR3 sequence (DNA): TGTGCCAGCTCACCGCGAAGGAGCCCGACCTCTAGCACAGATACGCAGTATTTT. Its translation is CASSPRRSPTSSTDTQYF.

The chain combines TRBV28 with TRBJ1-3; no firm D call. The CDR3 runs to 15 residues. The germline CDR1 and CDR2 sequences are MDHEN and SYDVKM. V was cut by 3 bases and J by 2 bases, with 11 bases left in between. The CDR3 DNA follows: TGTGCCAGCAGTTTTGCAGGTTACACTGGAAACACCATATATTTT. This codes for CASSFAGYTGNTIYF.

V is TRBV28 and J is TRBJ2-2; D call uncertain. The CDR3 contains 14 residues. Looked up from germline, CDR1 is MDHEN and CDR2 is SYDVKM. V lost 7 bases to trimming and J lost 4 bases, with 13 bases between them. CDR3 bases: TGTGCCAGCACCCGACCGAGGAGCACCGGGGAGCTGTTTTTT. Translated, it gives CASTRPRSTGELFF.